This TCR beta chain emerged from a study of beta chain features in type 1 diabetes. Findings of the study overall: The VDJ junctions of type 1 diabetes patients carried fewer insertions and more deletions. In cDNA sequencing, cells with high TCR expression could be over-represented.

The isolated RNA, all of it, was reverse transcribed, so expressed TCRB transcripts were what got sequenced. Profiled with immunoSEQ multiplex PCR; TCRdb holds only in-frame clones, not every one. The sample has some 150,000 clones; 6.5% to 8.5% are singletons. Germline CDR1 and CDR2: LGHNA and YNFKEQ. Trimming removed 2 bases from V and 0 bases from J; junction bases left unmatched: 1. The length of the CDR3 is 15 residues. With regard to this clone: Its antigen is unidentified.

This chain links TRBV4-2 with TRBJ1-3; 7 nucleotides align to TRBD1. Sequenced material: central memory CD4+ T cells from blood. This TCR was sampled from a woman aged 30 to 39 in good health. For the CDR3, the DNA is TGTGCCAGCAGCCAAAGGGACAGCTCTGGAAACACCATATATTTT. Translating gives CASSQRDSSGNTIYF.